A selection of T cell receptor beta chains follows, all from one sample in a study of blood T cells in healthy people across ages. TCRdb itself ran the 5' RACE reads through MiXCR, one entry per CDR3 protein. This table holds some 730,000 distinct CDR3 sequences, 22% found once. The source material was blood. The receptors shown here come from a man between 65 and 85 years old in good health. The CDR3 runs from the conserved cysteine through the conserved F or W. The D gene is left open where the match is weak. Some rows have no size entry. The others give once, few or many, or a class for an expanded clone.

j_call clone_size d_call v_call cdr3_nt cdr3_aa
TRBJ1-1 - TRBD1 TRBV7-2 TGTGCCAGCAGCTTAAGGACAGGGGTTGAAGCTTTCTTT CASSLRTGVEAFF
TRBJ2-3 few TRBD2 TRBV4-3 TGCGCCAGCAGCCAAGCCCCAGTAGCGGGAGGTGCAGATACGCAGTATTTT CASSQAPVAGGADTQYF
TRBJ1-2 few - TRBV28 TGTGCCAGCAGTCCCAGCGACAGCTCCTCTCGCGGCTACACCTTC CASSPSDSSSRGYTF
TRBJ2-1 - TRBD2 TRBV27 TGTGCCAGCAGTCACCCTAGCGGGAGACCTTACAATGAGCAGTTCTTC CASSHPSGRPYNEQFF
TRBJ2-1 - - TRBV6-4 TGTGCCAGCAGTGTTGCGGCCTTTTTTTACAATGAGCAGTTCTTC CASSVAAFFYNEQFF
TRBJ1-2 - TRBD1 TRBV7-8 TGTGCCAGCAAACCGGGGACAGGGGCCTTTTATGGCTACACCTTC CASKPGTGAFYGYTF
TRBJ1-1 - TRBD1 TRBV20-1 TGCAGTGCCACGGACAGGGGCCACACTGAAGCTTTCTTT CSATDRGHTEAFF
TRBJ2-5 few - TRBV18 TGTGCCAGCTCACAGGGACATGAGACCCAGTACTTC CASSQGHETQYF
TRBJ2-7 - - TRBV4-1 TGCGCCAGCAGCCAAAAGGTTTCGGATACCTACGAGCAGTACTTC CASSQKVSDTYEQYF
TRBJ2-5 - - TRBV7-2 TGTGCCAGCAGCGCTCTTAACGATGTGGAGACCCAGTACTTC CASSALNDVETQYF
TRBJ2-7 few - TRBV12-3/TRBV12-4 TGTGCCAGCAGCACCTCGGGACTCTACGAGCAGTACTTC CASSTSGLYEQYF
TRBJ2-2 - TRBD2 TRBV5-1 TGCGCCAGCAGCCCCCGGGCTAGCGGAACTGACACCGGGGAGCTGTTTTTT CASSPRASGTDTGELFF
TRBJ1-5 - - TRBV7-9 TGTGCCAGCAGCTCACAAGGGGGGGCGAGTCAGCCCCAGCATTTT CASSSQGGASQPQHF
TRBJ1-2 few - TRBV10-2 TGCGCCAGCGGCGGGACGGCGTTTCACTATGGCTACACCTTC CASGGTAFHYGYTF
TRBJ2-6 few - TRBV5-1 TGCGCCAGCAGCTTGTCTACAGGGCCCGGGGCCAACGTCCTGACTTTC CASSLSTGPGANVLTF
TRBJ2-7 many - TRBV20-1 TGCAGTGCTAGAGATTCAGGGACAAGCTCCTACGAGCAGTACTTC CSARDSGTSSYEQYF
TRBJ2-1 - TRBD1 TRBV3-1 TGTGCCAGCAGCCTCCGGGACAGGGGCACCAATGAGCAGTTCTTC CASSLRDRGTNEQFF
TRBJ1-5 few - TRBV20-1 TGCAGTGCTAGAAAAGGGGGGGATCAGCCCCAGCATTTT CSARKGGDQPQHF
TRBJ2-2 few - TRBV20-1 TGCAGTGCTTGGGACAACAAAAACACCGGGGAGCTGTTTTTT CSAWDNKNTGELFF
TRBJ2-3 - TRBD2 TRBV12-3/TRBV12-4 TGTGCCAGCAGTTTGGCGGGGGAGAGCACAGATACGCAGTATTTT CASSLAGESTDTQYF
TRBJ2-5 few TRBD1 TRBV7-6 TGTGCCAGCAGCTTAGCCCAGACAGGGATGGAGACCCAGTACTTC CASSLAQTGMETQYF
TRBJ2-6 - TRBD1 TRBV10-3 TGTGCCATCAGTGAGGGACAGGGATTTACTGGGGCCAACGTCCTGACTTTC CAISEGQGFTGANVLTF
TRBJ1-1 - TRBD1 TRBV7-8 TGTGCCAGCAGATTTGAGACAGGGGCTGAAGCTTTCTTT CASRFETGAEAFF
TRBJ1-3 - - TRBV5-1 TGCGCCAGCAGCTCTGGACAGAGCTCTGGAAACACCATATATTTT CASSSGQSSGNTIYF
TRBJ1-4 few TRBD1 TRBV5-5 TGTGCCAGCAGCTTGGCCCAGGGGGCAACTAATGAAAAACTGTTTTTT CASSLAQGATNEKLFF
TRBJ1-2 - TRBD1 TRBV20-1 TGCAGTGCTAGAGTCCGGACAGGGGGCCATGGCTACACCTTC CSARVRTGGHGYTF
TRBJ1-1 few - TRBV5-1 TGCGCCAGCAGAATTGTAGGGGACCGGGAAGCTTTCTTT CASRIVGDREAFF
TRBJ1-6 - - TRBV4-1 TGCGCCAGCAGCCAAGATCTAGCAGTTAATTCACCCCTCCACTTT CASSQDLAVNSPLHF
TRBJ1-4 few - TRBV29-1 TGCAGCGTTGGTCTGACGGAAGGAAAACTGTTTTTT CSVGLTEGKLFF
TRBJ1-1 - - TRBV7-3 TGTGCCAGCAGCTTAAAGGGAGCAGGTGAAGCTTTCTTT CASSLKGAGEAFF
TRBJ1-4 few - TRBV19 TGTGCCAGCCAACATCGCCCCAATGAAAAACTGTTTTTT CASQHRPNEKLFF
TRBJ2-4 - TRBD1 TRBV20-1 TGCAGTGCTGACAGGGAGTACAAAAACATTCAGTACTTC CSADREYKNIQYF
TRBJ2-1 - - TRBV5-1 TGCGCCAGCAGCTGGAGGACTTCCCTCAATGAGCAGTTCTTC CASSWRTSLNEQFF
TRBJ2-3 - TRBD2 TRBV6-2/TRBV6-3 TGTGCCAGCAGCTTTAGCGGGAAGAGCACAGATACGCAGTATTTT CASSFSGKSTDTQYF
TRBJ2-1 - TRBD2 TRBV27 TGTGCCAGCAGTGGCGCTAGCGGGGGATATGAGCAGTTCTTC CASSGASGGYEQFF
TRBJ1-2 - - TRBV3-1 TGTGCCAGCAGCCAAGACCGGAGGGTCCATGGCTACACCTTC CASSQDRRVHGYTF
TRBJ2-3 - - TRBV29-1 TGCAGCCCTTTTCGCGATGATACGCAGTATTTT CSPFRDDTQYF
TRBJ2-3 few - TRBV5-1 TGCGCCAGCAGCTTGGAACAGGGTTTGGCAGATACGCAGTATTTT CASSLEQGLADTQYF
TRBJ2-5 many - TRBV5-1 TGCGCCAGCAGCTTTAGGGGGAACCAAGAGACCCAGTACTTC CASSFRGNQETQYF
TRBJ2-1 - TRBD2 TRBV24-1 TGCGCCACCAGTGATCAAAGCGGGGGGGCCTACAATGAGCAGTTCTTC CATSDQSGGAYNEQFF
TRBJ2-7 few - TRBV28 TGTGCCAGCATGGATCAGGGAATAGGCTACGAGCAGTACTTC CASMDQGIGYEQYF
TRBJ1-5 - - TRBV18 TGTGCCAGCTCAGAATCAGGGGTCCAGCCCCAGCATTTT CASSESGVQPQHF